This T cell receptor beta chain was obtained from a study of shared clonotypes between healthy human individuals. Study-wide context: For every donor, three CD4 naive, three CD4 memory, two CD8 naive and one CD8 memory plates were used. Whole-study results and caveats: Several donors shared approximately 5% of their naive CD4 clonotypes.

Sequencing used immunoSEQ multiplex PCR; TCRdb keeps in-frame clones, though not all of them. This sample carries millions of clones, approximately 90% of them seen once, and the ten largest clones take about 0.13%. Splitting of CD4+ cells produced CD45RA+ naive and CD45RA-negative memory subsets. Comments on this clone: Its specificity is not known.

CDR3 length equals 13 residues. The germline gives CDR1 MNHNS, CDR2 SASEGT. V lost 8 bases, J lost 4 bases, and 12 bases lay in between. Specimen: naive CD4+ T cells sorted from blood. Subset meaning: CD45RA+ positively selected. The chain has TRBV6-1 and TRBJ1-5, with D perhaps TRBD1 (5 bases). The source of this sequence is a man younger than 35 in good health. The CDR3 sequence: CASGEGWNQPQHF. The CDR3 coding sequence is TGTGCCAGCGGCGAGGGGTGGAATCAGCCCCAGCATTTT.